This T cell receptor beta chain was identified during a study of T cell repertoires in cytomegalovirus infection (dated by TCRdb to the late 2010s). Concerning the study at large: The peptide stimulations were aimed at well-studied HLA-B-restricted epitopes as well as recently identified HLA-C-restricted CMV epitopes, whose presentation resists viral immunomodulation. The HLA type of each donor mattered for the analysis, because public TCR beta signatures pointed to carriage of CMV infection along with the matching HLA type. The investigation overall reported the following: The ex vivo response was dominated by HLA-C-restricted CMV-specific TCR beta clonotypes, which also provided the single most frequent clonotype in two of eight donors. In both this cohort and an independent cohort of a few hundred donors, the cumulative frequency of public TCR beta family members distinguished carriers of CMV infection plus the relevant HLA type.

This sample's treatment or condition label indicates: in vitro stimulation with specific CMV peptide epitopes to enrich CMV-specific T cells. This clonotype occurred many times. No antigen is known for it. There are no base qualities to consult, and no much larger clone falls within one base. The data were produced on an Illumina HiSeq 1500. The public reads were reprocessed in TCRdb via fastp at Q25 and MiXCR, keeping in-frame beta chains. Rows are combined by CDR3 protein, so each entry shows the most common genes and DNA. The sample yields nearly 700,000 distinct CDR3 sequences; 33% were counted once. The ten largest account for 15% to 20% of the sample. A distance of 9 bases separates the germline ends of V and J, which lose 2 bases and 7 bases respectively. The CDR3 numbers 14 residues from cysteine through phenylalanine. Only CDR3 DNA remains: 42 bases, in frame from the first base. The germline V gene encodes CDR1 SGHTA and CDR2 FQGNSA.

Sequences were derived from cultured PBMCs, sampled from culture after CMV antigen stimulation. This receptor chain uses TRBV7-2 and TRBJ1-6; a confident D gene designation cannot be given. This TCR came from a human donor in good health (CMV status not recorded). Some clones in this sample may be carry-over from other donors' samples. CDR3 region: CASSLHFGNSPLHF. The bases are TGTGCCAGCAGCTTACATTTCGGCAATTCACCCCTCCACTTT.